The present entry profiles one TCR beta chain with its context. Both 60 Vbeta primers and 13 Jbeta primers went into the PCR. The method was immunoSEQ multiplex PCR; TCRdb's version includes in-frame clones alone and lacks a portion of them. The table includes 90,000 or so clones, about four fifths detected once. This sample was included in a study of cytomegalovirus exposure and HLA in healthy donors. V shed 1 base and J shed 3 bases, with 10 bases lying between them. CDR3 size: 14 residues. Germline V gene lookup returns CDR1 SGHTA and CDR2 FQGNSA. The sample was PBMCs. The source of this sequence is a man aged 45-65 years in good health and CMV-seronegative. The gene calls are TRBV7-2 and TRBJ2-7; possibly TRBD2 for D (5 bases). CDR3 sequence (DNA): TGTGCCAGCAGCTTAGGCGGGCAACTCTACGAGCAGTACTTC. Translating gives CASSLGGQLYEQYF.